This entry concerns a single T cell receptor beta chain. No antigen is known for it. Base qualities were left out, and no much larger clone turns up one base away. Using bias-controlled multiplex PCR with the immunoSEQ v3 hsTCRB kit, the TCR beta CDR3 regions were amplified from genomic DNA. The TCR libraries were sequenced on an Illumina NextSeq 500 to around 1.9 million read pairs for survey level or about 4.5-6 million read pairs for deep level. For the original study's pipeline: The immunoSEQ Analyzer software assigned V, D and J genes, filtered out non-productive sequences, and reported clonality. Repertoires were compared by productive Simpson clonality and by the Morisita overlap index of productive TRB rearrangements between infused TIL and blood. The absolute count of a clonotype in blood was estimated by multiplying the lymphocyte count by the CD3+ fraction and by the productive frequency of the clone. In TCRdb, the immuneACCESS table is reduced to in-frame sequences with V and J assigned. These tables do not hold every clone; where another copy was compared, an unresolved V gene accounts for under half, and the others remain unexplained. The DNA was the basis for D and trimming; V, J and clone size are from that table. The sample table holds roughly 20,000 clones, of which around 70% were seen once. Of the sample, roughly 1.8% is held by the ten largest clones.

What this sample's time point label stands for: pre-treatment sample, taken before nivolumab and TIL therapy. Between late 2017 and early 2020, a dual-center phase I trial enrolled adults who had stage 4 NSCLC. Samples were obtained from a single-arm, open-label phase I trial in which tumor-infiltrating lymphocyte therapy with nivolumab was evaluated in advanced non-small cell lung cancer. Blood mononuclear cells from EDTA tubes were isolated by Ficoll gradient, snap-frozen as pellets, and DNA was extracted with a Qiagen mini-prep kit. This sample was included in a study of TIL therapy for anti-PD-1-resistant metastatic lung cancer (dated by TCRdb to the early 2020s). Some background on the complete study: Tumors were harvested prior to any PD-1/PD-L1 blockade, after which nivolumab was administered to patients, and lymphodepletion, expanded TIL infusion and IL-2 were given to patients who progressed. A median age of around 58 years (range roughly 38-75) and a median tumor PD-L1 proportion score of 6% to 7% were recorded among enrolled patients. Most of the cohort had lung adenocarcinoma, including a handful of EGFR-mutant tumors and two ALK-rearranged tumors, and half of the patients were either current or former smokers. Across the cohort, whole-exome sequencing showed a median non-synonymous tumor mutation burden of roughly 1.5 mutations per megabase. Tumor and peripheral blood T cell receptor beta sequencing was used to track clonotypes across tumor, expanded TIL product and serial blood samples.

Its CDR3 holds 16 amino acids, cysteine through phenylalanine. Here the CDR3 DNA is all that survives: 48 bases in frame from base 1. V gives up 7 bases and J gives up 5 bases, and the segment between their germline ends measures 23 bases. The CDR1 and CDR2 encoded by the germline V gene (reference sequence) are LNHNV and YYDKDF. The paper's findings and limits, for the study overall: Infused TIL clonotypes partially replaced the baseline peripheral repertoire then decayed over months, with no apparent association between persistence and response. The cohort was highly selected, including more treatment-naive, never-smoker and oncogene-addicted patients than is typical, which limits generalizability. The study protocol defined all tumor marker inferences as exploratory.

The sample consisted of blood, taken at baseline. The sequence joins TRBV15 to TRBJ2-5; the D element could tentatively be TRBD1 or TRBD2, as 5 bases agree for each. This clonotype was sampled from a person aged 25-85 years with non-small cell lung cancer. The nucleotides read TGTGCCACCATGGAGACGGGACGCCGGTTTATCGAGACCCAGTACTTC. This yields the protein CATMETGRRFIETQYF.